Each of the 9 T cell receptor beta chains below was sequenced from the same sample in a study of cytomegalovirus exposure and HLA in healthy donors. It was with 60 Vbeta and 13 Jbeta primers that the PCR ran. Assay: immunoSEQ multiplex PCR; the TCRdb copy retains only in-frame clones and omits some. The data hold 140,000 to 150,000 clones, with about 71% observed a single time. Sequenced input: PBMCs. The receptors here all came from a woman in her sixties or seventies in good health and CMV-seropositive.

This clone came up a few times. The rearrangement joins TRBV7-9 to TRBJ2-3; 10 bases match TRBD2. The CDR3 has 17 residues. Trimming removed 6 bases from V and 2 bases from J; junction bases left unmatched: 11. Germline V gene lookup returns CDR1 SEHNR and CDR2 FQNEAQ (reference sequence). The CDR3 sequence is CASSYWGTSEITDTQYF. Here the CDR3 DNA reads TGTGCCAGCAGTTATTGGGGGACTAGCGAGATCACAGATACGCAGTATTTT.

This clone was picked up a small number of times. The chain has TRBV6-5 and TRBJ1-2; TRBD1 might be the D (6 bases). The CDR3 is 13 residues long. Germline-derived CDR1 and CDR2 are MNHEY and SVGAGI. V was trimmed by 4 bases and J by 7 bases, leaving 13 bases between them. The CDR3 loop reads CASSSLGGSGYTF. CDR3 bases: TGTGCCAGCAGTTCTCTTGGGGGCTCTGGCTACACCTTC.

The chain uses TRBV11-2 and TRBJ2-2, with 8 nucleotides matching TRBD1. The ends lost 2 bases at V and 2 bases at J; junction bases unmatched: 4. The length of the CDR3 is 16 residues. Germline assignment: CDR1 SGHAT and CDR2 FQNNGV. CDR3 sequence: CASSLNRGENTGELFF. The CDR3 bases are TGTGCCAGCAGCTTAAACAGGGGGGAAAACACCGGGGAGCTGTTTTTT.

This chain connects TRBV5-1 to TRBJ2-7, with 8 bases aligning to TRBD2. Germline V gives CDR1 SGHRS, CDR2 YFSETQ. The CDR3 loop spans 14 amino acids. V lost 2 bases and J lost 4; bases outside the gene matches: 5. In DNA form, the CDR3 reads TGCGCCAGCAGCTTCAACACGGGAGGGTACGAGCAGTACTTC. Translating gives CASSFNTGGYEQYF.

This chain connects TRBV20-1 to TRBJ2-7; D not resolved. The CDR3 is made up of 11 amino acids. Trimming pared 6 bases from V and 1 base from J, leaving 7 bases between. Per the germline V gene, CDR1 is DFQATT and CDR2 is SNEGSKA (reference sequence). The CDR3 is CSAQTSYEQYF. Here the CDR3 DNA reads TGCAGTGCCCAGACTTCCTACGAGCAGTACTTC.

The genes are TRBV27 and TRBJ2-7; 8 bases align to TRBD1. V shed 6 bases and J 2 bases; nucleotides not matched to a gene: 6. Germline CDR1 and CDR2: MNHEY and SMNVEV (reference sequence). The CDR3 extends over 14 amino acids. CDR3 region: CASRQGAGTYEQYF. CDR3 DNA: TGTGCCAGCAGGCAGGGGGCGGGAACCTACGAGCAGTACTTC.

This rearrangement joins TRBV14 to TRBJ2-7; 11 bases align to TRBD2. Germline lookup yields CDR1 SGHDN and CDR2 FVKESK. CDR3 length: 12 amino acids. The junction had 2 bases not matched to a gene; V was cut back by 4 bases and J by 9 bases. The CDR3 loop reads CASSRGTSGQYF. In DNA, the CDR3 is TGTGCCAGCAGCCGCGGGACTAGCGGGCAGTACTTC.

The chain uses TRBV11-2 and TRBJ2-6; perhaps TRBD2 as D (5 bases). Trimming stripped 3 bases from V and 1 base from J, with 10 bases between. This CDR3 region has 16 residues. Germline CDR1 SGHAT, CDR2 FQNNGV. In DNA, the CDR3 is TGTGCCAGCAGCTTGGGCAGGACTTCTGGGGCCAACGTCCTGACTTTC. It codes for CASSLGRTSGANVLTF.

The sample holds a few counts of this clone. The chain employs TRBV6-5 and TRBJ1-4, with 7 nucleotides matching TRBD1. CDR3 length: 13 amino acids. Germline CDR1 and CDR2: MNHEY and SVGAGI. Unmatched junction bases numbered 4, after V lost 2 bases and J lost 10 bases. The CDR3 sequence is CASSYGQVGKLFF. The DNA for the CDR3 is TGTGCCAGCAGTTACGGACAGGTCGGAAAACTGTTTTTT.